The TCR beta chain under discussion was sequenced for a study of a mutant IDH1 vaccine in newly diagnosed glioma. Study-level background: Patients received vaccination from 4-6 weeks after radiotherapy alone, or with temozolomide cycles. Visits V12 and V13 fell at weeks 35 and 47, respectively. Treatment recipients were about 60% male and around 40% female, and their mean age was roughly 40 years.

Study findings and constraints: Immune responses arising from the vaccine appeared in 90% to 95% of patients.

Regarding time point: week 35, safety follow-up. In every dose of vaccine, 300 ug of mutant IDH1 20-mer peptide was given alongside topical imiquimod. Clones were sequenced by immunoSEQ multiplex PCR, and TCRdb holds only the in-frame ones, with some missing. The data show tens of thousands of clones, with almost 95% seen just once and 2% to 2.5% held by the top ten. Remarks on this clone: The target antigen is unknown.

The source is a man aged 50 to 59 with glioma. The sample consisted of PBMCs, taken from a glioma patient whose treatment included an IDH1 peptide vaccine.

This CDR3 is CASSQAFSGKDYEQYF. CDR3 sequence (DNA): TGCGCCAGCAGCCAAGCTTTCTCCGGAAAAGACTACGAGCAGTACTTC. This chain connects TRBV4-1 to TRBJ2-7; D not certain. This CDR3 spans 16 amino acids. The germline gives CDR1 MGHRA, CDR2 YSYEKL. The V gene lost 1 base and the J gene lost 3 bases, with 16 bases spanning the gap.